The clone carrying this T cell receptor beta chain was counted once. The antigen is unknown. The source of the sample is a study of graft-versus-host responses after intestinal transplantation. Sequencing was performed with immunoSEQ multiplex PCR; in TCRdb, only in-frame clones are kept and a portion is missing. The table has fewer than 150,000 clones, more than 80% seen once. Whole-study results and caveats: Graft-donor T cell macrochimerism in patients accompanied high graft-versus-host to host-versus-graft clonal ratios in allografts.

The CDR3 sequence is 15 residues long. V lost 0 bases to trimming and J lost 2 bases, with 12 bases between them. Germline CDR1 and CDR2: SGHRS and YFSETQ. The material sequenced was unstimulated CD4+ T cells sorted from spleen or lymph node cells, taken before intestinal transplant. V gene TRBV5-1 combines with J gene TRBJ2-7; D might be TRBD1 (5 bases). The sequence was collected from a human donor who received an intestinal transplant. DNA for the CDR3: TGCGCCAGCAGCTTGGACAGGCTCGGGCCCTACGAGCAGTACTTC. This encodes CASSLDRLGPYEQYF.